Following are 30 T cell receptor beta chains from one sample sequenced in a study of cytomegalovirus exposure and HLA in healthy donors. Both 60 Vbeta primers and 13 Jbeta primers went into the PCR. Using immunoSEQ multiplex PCR, the repertoire was profiled, and TCRdb retains in-frame clones only, with some absent. This sample carries 85,000 to 120,000 clones, roughly four fifths of them seen once, and the ten largest clones take 2.5% to 3%. Sequencing input: PBMCs. The receptors here all came from a male donor in good health and CMV-seropositive.

The genes are TRBV28 and TRBJ2-1, with TRBD2 matching over 7 bases. Unmatched junction bases numbered 15, after V lost 5 bases and J lost 8 bases. Germline V gene data show CDR1 as MDHEN and CDR2 as SYDVKM. The CDR3 has 16 residues. CDR3 region: CASSPSAGVVYHEQFF. Here the CDR3 DNA reads TGTGCCAGCAGTCCGTCTGCGGGAGTGGTGTATCATGAGCAGTTCTTC.

The chain employs TRBV6-1 and TRBJ2-6; the D gene is possibly TRBD1 (5 bases). The V end lost 4 bases, the J end lost 0 bases, and 7 bases lay between the germline ends. CDR1 MNHNS and CDR2 SASEGT come from the germline V gene. The CDR3 sequence is 15 residues long. This CDR3 reads CASSADSSGANVLTF. The CDR3 DNA sequence: TGTGCCAGCAGTGCTGACAGCTCTGGGGCCAACGTCCTGACTTTC.

This clone came up a few times. The J gene is TRBJ2-2, the V gene TRBV6-6; the match to TRBD2 covers 12 bases. Trimming removed 5 bases from V and 5 bases from J; junction bases left unmatched: 3. The CDR3 has 15 amino acids. The V gene's germline CDR1 is MNHNY and CDR2 SVGAGI (reference sequence). DNA for the CDR3: TGTGCCAGCAGTCTAGCGGGGGGGCGAACCGGGGAGCTGTTTTTT. This sequence encodes CASSLAGGRTGELFF.

A single count supports this clone. The chain joins TRBV9 to TRBJ2-3; 8 bases are shared with TRBD2. Germline V CDR1 and CDR2: SGDLS, YYNGEE. V trimming: 2 bases; J trimming: 4 bases; junction bases outside the gene matches: 6. The CDR3 contains 15 residues. CDR3 nucleotides: TGTGCCAGCAGCGTGACTAGCGCTACCCCAGATACGCAGTATTTT. Encoded protein: CASSVTSATPDTQYF.

This clone was seen a handful of times. This rearrangement joins TRBV18 to TRBJ2-7; weak D call: TRBD2 (6 bases). CDR1 KGHSH and CDR2 LQKENI come from the germline V gene. The CDR3 runs 14 residues. The V end was cut by 1 base, the J end by 7 bases, with 14 bases between. This chain's CDR3 is CASSPLNDGGEQYF. CDR3 DNA sequence: TGTGCCAGCTCACCACTCAACGATGGGGGGGAGCAGTACTTC.

J is TRBJ1-1 and V is TRBV9, with TRBD1 matching 9 bases. V shed 0 bases and J 5 bases; nucleotides not matched to a gene: 8. Germline V gives CDR1 SGDLS, CDR2 YYNGEE. The CDR3 length is 16 residues. The CDR3 is CASSVGGGTGMTEAFF. The CDR3 coding sequence is TGTGCCAGCAGCGTAGGTGGGGGGACAGGGATGACTGAAGCTTTCTTT.

CDR3 nucleotide sequence: TGTGCCAGCAGCTTGGTAGGGGACTATGGCTACACCTTC. This sequence encodes CASSLVGDYGYTF. V is TRBV5-4 and J is TRBJ1-2, with D maybe TRBD1 (5 bases). The CDR3 extends over 13 amino acids. Trimming shortened V by 0 bases and J by 3 bases, and 6 bases separated the two germline ends. CDR1 is SGHNT and CDR2 is YYREEE in the germline V gene (reference sequence). The full variable domain, in which reference TRBV5-4 and TRBJ1-2 provide the parts outside the CDR3, is ETGVTQSPTHLIKTRGQQVTLRCSSQSGHNTVSWYQQALGQGPQFIFQYYREEENGRGNFPPRFSGLQFPNYSSELNVNALELDDSALYLCASSLVGDYGYTFGSGTRLTVV.

This clone came up a few times. This chain links TRBV7-9 with TRBJ1-1, with a weak D call TRBD1 (5 bases). The CDR3 consists of 14 residues. Per the germline V gene, CDR1 is SEHNR and CDR2 is FQNEAQ (reference sequence). The V end lost 2 bases, the J end lost 6 bases, and 13 bases lay between the germline ends. CDR3 coding DNA: TGTGCCAGCAGCTTACTCACGACAGCTCCTGAAGCTTTCTTT. Translation: CASSLLTTAPEAFF. Filled out from reference TRBV7-9 and TRBJ1-1, the complete variable domain reads DTGVSQNPRHKITKRGQNVTFRCDPISEHNRLYWYRQTLGQGPEFLTYFQNEAQLEKSRLLSDRFSAERPKGSFSTLEIQRTEQGDSAMYLCASSLLTTAPEAFFGQGTRLTVV.

This clone was detected once. The gene calls are TRBV4-1 and TRBJ2-3, with TRBD2 matching over 9 bases. The CDR3 is 16 residues long. Unmatched junction bases numbered 3, after V lost 2 bases and J lost 0 bases. Germline V gene data show CDR1 as MGHRA and CDR2 as YSYEKL. The CDR3, as DNA: TGCGCCAGCAGCCAACTCGGACTAGCGAGCACAGATACGCAGTATTTT. Translation: CASSQLGLASTDTQYF.

The V call is TRBV6-4, the J call TRBJ2-7; TRBD2 aligns across 10 bases. V lost 5 bases and J lost 3; bases outside the gene matches: 7. The CDR3 totals 15 residues. Germline V gives CDR1 MRHNA, CDR2 SNTAGT. Here the CDR3 reads CASSPLAGALYEQYF. The CDR3 DNA sequence: TGTGCCAGCAGTCCCCTAGCGGGAGCCCTCTACGAGCAGTACTTC.

The chain combines TRBV28 with TRBJ1-5, with 7 bases lining up with TRBD1. Trimming cost V 2 bases and J 1 base; bases outside gene matches: 20. This CDR3 contains 21 residues. In germline, CDR1 is MDHEN, CDR2 SYDVKM. The CDR3 coding sequence is TGTGCCAGCAGTTTACTCCGCCTTCAGCGGCAGGGGGTTTTCAGCAATCAGCCCCAGCATTTT. Amino acids: CASSLLRLQRQGVFSNQPQHF.

The chain links TRBV29-1 to TRBJ2-7, with 11 bases fitting TRBD1. The CDR3 sequence is 18 residues long. CDR1 is SQVTM and CDR2 is ANQGSEA in the germline V gene. V shed 8 bases and J 3 bases; nucleotides not matched to a gene: 21. The CDR3 loop reads CSPPILGQGALEDYEQYF. For the CDR3, the DNA is TGCAGCCCCCCTATTTTAGGACAGGGGGCGCTTGAGGACTACGAGCAGTACTTC.

The CDR3 is CASSEPSRRSFNQPQHF. The CDR3 nucleotides read TGCGCCAGCAGTGAGCCGAGTCGAAGGAGTTTCAATCAGCCCCAGCATTTT. The gene calls are TRBV10-1 and TRBJ1-5; D not certain. Deletions cut 2 bases from V and 3 bases from J, with 17 bases between. The CDR3 runs to 17 residues. The V gene's germline CDR1 is WNHNN and CDR2 SYGVQD (reference sequence).

This chain connects TRBV27 to TRBJ2-7; 7 positions match TRBD1. V gave up 3 bases and J gave up 0 bases; unmatched junction bases: 5. This CDR3 contains 15 residues. Germline V gives CDR1 MNHEY, CDR2 SMNVEV (reference sequence). CDR3 sequence reads: CASSFSDRRSYEQYF. DNA of the CDR3: TGTGCCAGCAGTTTTTCGGACAGGCGCTCCTACGAGCAGTACTTC.

The chain couples TRBV5-1 to TRBJ1-1; D is ambiguous. V gave up 1 base and J gave up 5 bases, with 9 bases separating them. CDR1 and CDR2 from the germline V gene are SGHRS and YFSETQ. The CDR3 covers 13 residues. This chain's CDR3 is CASSLSGGTEAFF. The CDR3 region has the DNA TGCGCCAGCAGCTTGTCAGGCGGGACTGAAGCTTTCTTT.

V usage is TRBV18 and J usage is TRBJ2-7; D is possibly TRBD1 (8 bases). The CDR3 extends over 13 amino acids. Deletions cut 2 bases from V and 9 bases from J, with 14 bases between. Per germline, CDR1 KGHSH and CDR2 LQKENI. CDR3 region: CASSPTGGVAQYF. CDR3 sequence (DNA): TGTGCCAGCTCACCAACAGGGGGGGTCGCGCAGTACTTC.

CDR3 loop: CASSSQVTGNTEAFF. Here the CDR3 DNA reads TGTGCCAGCTCGTCTCAGGTAACAGGGAACACTGAAGCTTTCTTT. The chain uses TRBV18 and TRBJ1-1, with TRBD1 as a possible D gene (5 bases). CDR1 KGHSH and CDR2 LQKENI come from the germline V gene. Trimming removed 6 bases from V and 1 base from J, with 15 bases in between. The CDR3 has 15 amino acids.

The J gene is TRBJ1-1, the V gene TRBV28; D is unresolved. V was shortened by 3 bases and J by 6 bases, with 8 bases between the two germline ends. Germline V CDR1 and CDR2: MDHEN, SYDVKM. This CDR3 has 12 amino acids. The CDR3 DNA sequence: TGTGCCAGCAGTTTGTTAGTTGCTGAAGCTTTCTTT. As protein: CASSLLVAEAFF.

Written as DNA, the CDR3 is TGTGCCAGCAGTGACTATTCGAGCTCCTACAATGAGCAGTTCTTC. This translates into CASSDYSSSYNEQFF. This sequence joins TRBV6-4 and TRBJ2-1; no reliable D call. With 1 base removed from V and 0 bases from J, the gap between germline ends came to 7 bases. Germline V gene lookup returns CDR1 MRHNA and CDR2 SNTAGT. The CDR3 spans 15 residues.

This chain uses TRBV5-1 with TRBJ2-3, with D maybe TRBD1 (5 bases). CDR3 length: 15 amino acids. Trimming left V 0 bases short and J 0 bases short, with 8 bases between. The germline V gene has CDR1 SGHRS and CDR2 YFSETQ. The CDR3 loop is CASSLGRVSTDTQYF. The DNA for the CDR3 is TGCGCCAGCAGCTTGGGCAGGGTCAGCACAGATACGCAGTATTTT.

The rearrangement uses TRBV7-9 and TRBJ1-2; D gene unclear. The CDR3 loop spans 15 amino acids. Germline values: CDR1 SEHNR, CDR2 FQNEAQ (reference sequence). Between the trimmed V and J ends, which lost 5 bases and 6 bases, there was a span of 19 bases. The CDR3 spells CASSLFDSKRDGYTF. CDR3 in DNA: TGTGCCAGCAGCCTTTTTGACTCCAAACGCGATGGCTACACCTTC.

This rearrangement joins TRBV7-2 to TRBJ2-5; TRBD1 aligns across 10 bases. With V trimmed by 5 bases and J by 2 bases, 5 bases remained unmatched. CDR1 is SGHTA and CDR2 is FQGNSA in the germline V gene. The CDR3 is 15 amino acids. CDR3 DNA sequence: TGTGCCAGCAGCCGTAAGGACAGGGGGCAAGAGACCCAGTACTTC. The encoded protein is CASSRKDRGQETQYF.

This chain links TRBV14 with TRBJ1-1; 9 bases line up with TRBD1. Germline CDR1 SGHDN, CDR2 FVKESK. With 1 base clipped from V and 4 bases from J, the junction kept 10 bases outside the gene matches. This CDR3 spans 17 amino acids. The CDR3 here is CASSQVTGGGWGTEAFF. CDR3 bases: TGTGCCAGCAGCCAAGTAACAGGGGGCGGTTGGGGCACTGAAGCTTTCTTT. The variable domain in full, with the rest retrieved from reference TRBV14 and TRBJ1-1, is EAGVTQFPSHSVIEKGQTVTLRCDPISGHDNLYWYRRVMGKEIKFLLHFVKESKQDESGMPNNRFLAERTGGTYSTLKVQPAELEDSGVYFCASSQVTGGGWGTEAFFGQGTRLTVV.

The J gene is TRBJ2-5, the V gene TRBV29-1; TRBD2 might be the D (6 bases). Germline loops: CDR1 SQVTM, CDR2 ANQGSEA. The CDR3 is 15 amino acids. Trimming took off 6 bases at V and 3 bases at J, with 20 bases between the two ends. The CDR3: CSVSGPRLDKETQYF. DNA of the CDR3: TGCAGCGTGTCCGGCCCACGACTAGATAAAGAGACCCAGTACTTC.

The chain uses TRBV5-1 and TRBJ2-7, with TRBD2 as a possible D gene (5 bases). The germline V gene has CDR1 SGHRS and CDR2 YFSETQ. Between the trimmed V and J ends, which lost 0 bases and 2 bases, there was a span of 12 bases. The CDR3 sequence is 15 residues long. The CDR3 here is CASSLASGVTYEQYF. As DNA, the CDR3 is TGCGCCAGCAGCTTGGCCTCCGGGGTTACCTACGAGCAGTACTTC.

The chain carries TRBV7-9 and TRBJ2-5, with a weak D call TRBD1 (6 bases). Germline values: CDR1 SEHNR, CDR2 FQNEAQ (reference sequence). V shed 6 bases and J shed 2 bases, with 16 bases lying between them. The CDR3 length is 15 residues. The CDR3 region has the DNA TGTGCCAGCAGAGTCGGGACATCCGGGCAAGAGACCCAGTACTTC. It translates to CASRVGTSGQETQYF. The full variable domain, with the rest looked up from reference TRBV7-9 and TRBJ2-5, is DTGVSQNPRHKITKRGQNVTFRCDPISEHNRLYWYRQTLGQGPEFLTYFQNEAQLEKSRLLSDRFSAERPKGSFSTLEIQRTEQGDSAMYLCASRVGTSGQETQYFGPGTRLLVL.

This clone was seen just once. The chain recombines TRBV7-2 with TRBJ2-2; 15 nucleotides line up with TRBD2. Per the germline V gene, CDR1 is SGHTA and CDR2 is FQGNSA. With V trimmed by 5 bases and J by 13 bases, 11 bases remained unmatched. The CDR3 is 16 residues long. The CDR3 sequence is CASSLTWTSGRARLFF. CDR3 bases: TGTGCCAGCAGCCTCACATGGACTAGCGGGAGGGCCAGGCTGTTTTTT.

V and J are TRBV9 and TRBJ1-2; D is unresolved. This CDR3 has 15 amino acids. Germline values: CDR1 SGDLS, CDR2 YYNGEE. Trimming stripped 0 bases from V and 7 bases from J, with 16 bases between. DNA of the CDR3: TGTGCCAGCAGCGTAGCCGTTTTAGGCCCTAGTGGCTACACCTTC. Protein sequence: CASSVAVLGPSGYTF.

This chain links TRBV19 with TRBJ2-1; 13 positions agree with TRBD2. This CDR3 is built from 15 residues. Germline CDR1 and CDR2: LNHDA and SQIVND (reference sequence). The V gene end was trimmed by 3 bases and the J gene end by 5 bases; junction bases not matched to a gene: 1. The CDR3 here is CASSITSGGDNEQFF. Written as DNA, the CDR3 is TGTGCCAGTAGTATCACTAGCGGGGGGGACAATGAGCAGTTCTTC.

The rearrangement links TRBV6-6 to TRBJ1-5; the match to TRBD1 covers 7 bases. CDR1 is MNHNY and CDR2 is SVGAGI in the germline V gene (reference sequence). The length of the CDR3 is 15 residues. The junction had 3 bases not matched to a gene; V was cut back by 2 bases and J by 2 bases. CDR3 region: CASSYPGQGNQPQHF. The CDR3 region has the DNA TGTGCCAGCAGTTACCCCGGACAGGGCAATCAGCCCCAGCATTTT.